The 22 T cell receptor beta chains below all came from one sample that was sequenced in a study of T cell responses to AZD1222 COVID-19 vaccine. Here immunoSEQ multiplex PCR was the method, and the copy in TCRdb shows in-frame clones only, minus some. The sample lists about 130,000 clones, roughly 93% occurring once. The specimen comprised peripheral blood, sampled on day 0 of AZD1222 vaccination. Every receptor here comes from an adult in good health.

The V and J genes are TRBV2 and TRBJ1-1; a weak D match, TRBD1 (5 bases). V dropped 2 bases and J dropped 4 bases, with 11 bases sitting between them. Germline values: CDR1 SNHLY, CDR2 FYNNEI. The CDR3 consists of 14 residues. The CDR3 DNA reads TGTGCCAGCAGTGAACGCAGGGTATTCACTGAAGCTTTCTTT. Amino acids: CASSERRVFTEAFF.

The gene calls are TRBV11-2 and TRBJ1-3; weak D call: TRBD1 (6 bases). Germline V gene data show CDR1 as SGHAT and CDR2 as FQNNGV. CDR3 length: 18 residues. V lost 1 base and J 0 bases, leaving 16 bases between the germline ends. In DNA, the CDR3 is TGTGCCAGCAGCTTAGCTCGGCTCACAGGGAACTCTGGAAACACCATATATTTT. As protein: CASSLARLTGNSGNTIYF.

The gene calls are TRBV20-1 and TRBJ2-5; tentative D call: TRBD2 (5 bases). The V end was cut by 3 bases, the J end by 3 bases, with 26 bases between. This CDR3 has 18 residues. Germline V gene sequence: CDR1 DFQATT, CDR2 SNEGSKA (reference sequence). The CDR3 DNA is TGCAGTGCTAGTGTTCTCGGTCGGGGAACCCGGGGTGAAGAGACCCAGTACTTC. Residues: CSASVLGRGTRGEETQYF.

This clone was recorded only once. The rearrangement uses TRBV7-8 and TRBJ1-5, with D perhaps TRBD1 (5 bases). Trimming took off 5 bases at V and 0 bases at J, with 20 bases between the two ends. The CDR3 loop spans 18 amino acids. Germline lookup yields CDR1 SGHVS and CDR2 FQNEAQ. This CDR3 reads CASSQPKTDTYSNQPQHF. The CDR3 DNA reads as TGTGCCAGCAGCCAGCCTAAGACGGACACATATAGCAATCAGCCCCAGCATTTT.

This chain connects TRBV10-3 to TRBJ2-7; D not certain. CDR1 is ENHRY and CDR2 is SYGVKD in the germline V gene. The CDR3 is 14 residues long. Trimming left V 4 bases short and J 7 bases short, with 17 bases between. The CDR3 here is CAISVDLRQGEQYF. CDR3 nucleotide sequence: TGTGCCATCAGTGTCGACCTCCGCCAAGGGGAGCAGTACTTC.

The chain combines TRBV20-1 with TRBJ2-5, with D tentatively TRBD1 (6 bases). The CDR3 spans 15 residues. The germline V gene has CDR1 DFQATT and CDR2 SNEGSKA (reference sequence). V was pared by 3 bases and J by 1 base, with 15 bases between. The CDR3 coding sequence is TGCAGTGCTAGTTTTCGGTGGGGGCTCCAAGAGACCCAGTACTTC. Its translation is CSASFRWGLQETQYF.

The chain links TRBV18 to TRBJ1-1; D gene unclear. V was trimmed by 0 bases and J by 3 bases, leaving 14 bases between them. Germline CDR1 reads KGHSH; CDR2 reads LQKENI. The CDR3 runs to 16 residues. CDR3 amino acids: CASSPPLNILYTEAFF. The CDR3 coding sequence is TGTGCCAGCTCACCACCGTTAAATATTTTATACACTGAAGCTTTCTTT.

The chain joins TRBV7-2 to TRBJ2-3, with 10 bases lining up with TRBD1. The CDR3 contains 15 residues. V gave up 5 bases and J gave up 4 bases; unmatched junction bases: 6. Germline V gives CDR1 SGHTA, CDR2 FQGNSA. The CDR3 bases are TGTGCCAGCAGCGCCCGGACAGGGGGGCCAGATACGCAGTATTTT. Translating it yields CASSARTGGPDTQYF.

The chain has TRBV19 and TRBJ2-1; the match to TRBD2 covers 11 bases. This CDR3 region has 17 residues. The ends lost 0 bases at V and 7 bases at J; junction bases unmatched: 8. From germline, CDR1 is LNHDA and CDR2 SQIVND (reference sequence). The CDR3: CASSIEDLAGGGNEQFF. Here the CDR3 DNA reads TGTGCCAGTAGTATAGAGGACCTAGCGGGAGGAGGGAATGAGCAGTTCTTC. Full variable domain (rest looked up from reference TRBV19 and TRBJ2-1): DGGITQSPKYLFRKEGQNVTLSCEQNLNHDAMYWYRQDPGQGLRLIYYSQIVNDFQKGDIAEGYSVSREKKESFPLTVTSAQKNPTAFYLCASSIEDLAGGGNEQFFGPGTRLTVL.

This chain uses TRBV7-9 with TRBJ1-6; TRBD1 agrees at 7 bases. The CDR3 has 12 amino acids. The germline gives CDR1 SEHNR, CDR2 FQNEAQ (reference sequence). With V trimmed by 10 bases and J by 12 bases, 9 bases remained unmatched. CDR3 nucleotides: TGTGCCATCGACAGGGAGATTAAACCCCTCCACTTT. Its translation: CAIDREIKPLHF.

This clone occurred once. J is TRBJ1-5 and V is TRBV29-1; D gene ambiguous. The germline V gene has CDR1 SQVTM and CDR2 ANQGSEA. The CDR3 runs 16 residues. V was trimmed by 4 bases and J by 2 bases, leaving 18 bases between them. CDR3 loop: CSVGFGPGEGNQPQHF. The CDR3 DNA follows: TGCAGCGTTGGATTTGGGCCGGGAGAGGGCAATCAGCCCCAGCATTTT.

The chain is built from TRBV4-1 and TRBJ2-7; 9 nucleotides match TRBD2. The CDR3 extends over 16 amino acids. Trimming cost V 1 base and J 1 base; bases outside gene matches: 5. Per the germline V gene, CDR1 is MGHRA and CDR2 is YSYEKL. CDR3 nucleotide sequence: TGCGCCAGCAGCCAAGGCGGGAGGGCCTTATCCTACGAGCAGTACTTC. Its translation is CASSQGGRALSYEQYF.

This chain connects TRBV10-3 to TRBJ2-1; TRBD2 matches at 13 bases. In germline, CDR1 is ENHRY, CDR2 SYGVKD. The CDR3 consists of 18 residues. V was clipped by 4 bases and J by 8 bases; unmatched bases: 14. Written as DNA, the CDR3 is TGTGCCATCAGTGGGGGCCTTAAGACTAGCGGGAGGAGCGATGAGCAGTTCTTC. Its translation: CAISGGLKTSGRSDEQFF.

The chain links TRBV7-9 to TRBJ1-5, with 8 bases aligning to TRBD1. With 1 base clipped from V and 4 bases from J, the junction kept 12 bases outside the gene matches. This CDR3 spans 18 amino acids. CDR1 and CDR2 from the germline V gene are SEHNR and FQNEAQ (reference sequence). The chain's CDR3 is CASSLVGAAGGFNQPQHF. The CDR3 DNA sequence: TGTGCCAGCAGCTTAGTAGGGGCGGCAGGGGGCTTTAATCAGCCCCAGCATTTT.

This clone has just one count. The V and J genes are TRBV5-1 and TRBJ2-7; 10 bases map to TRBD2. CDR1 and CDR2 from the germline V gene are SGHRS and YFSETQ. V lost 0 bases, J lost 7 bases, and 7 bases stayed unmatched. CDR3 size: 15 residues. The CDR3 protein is CASSLDRAGGLEQYF. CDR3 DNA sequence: TGCGCCAGCAGCTTGGATCGAGCGGGAGGGCTTGAGCAGTACTTC.

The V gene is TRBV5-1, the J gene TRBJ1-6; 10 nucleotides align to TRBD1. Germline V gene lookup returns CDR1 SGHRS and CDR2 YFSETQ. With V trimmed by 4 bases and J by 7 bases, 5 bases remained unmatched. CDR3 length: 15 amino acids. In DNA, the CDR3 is TGCGCCAGCAGCCCAGGACAGGGGGGAAATTCACCCCTCCACTTT. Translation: CASSPGQGGNSPLHF.

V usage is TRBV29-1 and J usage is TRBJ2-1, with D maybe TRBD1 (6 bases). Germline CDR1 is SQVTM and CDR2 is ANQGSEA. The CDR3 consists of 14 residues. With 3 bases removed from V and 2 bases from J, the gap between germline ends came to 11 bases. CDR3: CSVDRGGTYNEQFF. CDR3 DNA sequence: TGCAGCGTTGATAGAGGGGGTACCTACAATGAGCAGTTCTTC.

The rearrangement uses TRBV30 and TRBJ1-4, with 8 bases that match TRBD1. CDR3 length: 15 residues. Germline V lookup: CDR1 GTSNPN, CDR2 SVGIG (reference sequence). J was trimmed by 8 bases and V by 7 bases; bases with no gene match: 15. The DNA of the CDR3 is TGTGCCTCCGAGATTCGCGACAGGGGTGAGGAAAAACTGTTTTTT. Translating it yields CASEIRDRGEEKLFF. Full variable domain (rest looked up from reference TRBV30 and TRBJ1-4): SQTIHQWPATLVQPVGSPLSLECTVEGTSNPNLYWYRQAAGRGLQLLFYSVGIGQISSEVPQNLSASRPQDRQFILSSKKLLLSDSGFYLCASEIRDRGEEKLFFGSGTQLSVL.

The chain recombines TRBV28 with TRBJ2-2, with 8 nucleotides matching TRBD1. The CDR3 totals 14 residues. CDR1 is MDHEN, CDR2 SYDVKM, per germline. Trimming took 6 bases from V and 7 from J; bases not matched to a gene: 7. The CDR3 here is CASRVQGAGGELFF. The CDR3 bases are TGTGCCAGCAGAGTTCAGGGGGCGGGCGGGGAGCTGTTTTTT.

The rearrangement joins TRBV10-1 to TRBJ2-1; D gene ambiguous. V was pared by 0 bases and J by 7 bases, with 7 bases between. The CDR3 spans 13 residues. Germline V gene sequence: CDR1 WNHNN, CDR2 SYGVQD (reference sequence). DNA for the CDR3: TGCGCCAGCAGTGAGTCGGTGGGGAATGAGCAGTTCTTC. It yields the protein CASSESVGNEQFF.

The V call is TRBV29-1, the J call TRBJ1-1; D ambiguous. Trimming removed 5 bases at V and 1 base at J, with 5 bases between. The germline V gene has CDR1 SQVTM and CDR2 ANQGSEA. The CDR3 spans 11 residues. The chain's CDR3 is CSVSSNTEAFF. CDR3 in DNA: TGCAGCGTTTCGTCGAACACTGAAGCTTTCTTT.

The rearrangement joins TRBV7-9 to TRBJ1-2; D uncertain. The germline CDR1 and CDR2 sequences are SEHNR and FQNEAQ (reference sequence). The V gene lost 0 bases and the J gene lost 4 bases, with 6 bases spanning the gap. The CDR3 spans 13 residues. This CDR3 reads CASSLAELYGYTF. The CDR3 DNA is TGTGCCAGCAGCTTAGCCGAGCTCTATGGCTACACCTTC. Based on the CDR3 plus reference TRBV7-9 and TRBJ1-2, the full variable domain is DTGVSQNPRHKITKRGQNVTFRCDPISEHNRLYWYRQTLGQGPEFLTYFQNEAQLEKSRLLSDRFSAERPKGSFSTLEIQRTEQGDSAMYLCASSLAELYGYTFGSGTRLTVV.